Listed below are T cell receptor beta chains from one sample, sequenced in a study of control samples from healthy donors and cancer patients. Method: immunoSEQ multiplex PCR; TCRdb's copy keeps in-frame clones and lacks some. The table includes approximately 3,000 clones, 78% detected once. Sequenced: formalin-fixed, paraffin-embedded tissue. The source of these receptors is a male donor with melanoma. CDR3s include the opening cysteine and the closing phenylalanine or tryptophan. Where a row states a size, it is once, few, many or the class of an expanded clone; other rows omit it.

CDR3: CASSLAPLYNEQFF
V: TRBV11-3
size: NA
J: TRBJ2-1

CDR3: CAGGGRAIDTQYF
V: TRBV6-5
size: NA
J: TRBJ2-3

CDR3: CASSSGKYSYNEQFF
V: TRBV5-6
size: NA
J: TRBJ2-1

CDR3: CATSRGPLGSGANVLTF
V: TRBV15
size: NA
J: TRBJ2-6

CDR3: CASSYRDIQYF
V: TRBV6-5
size: NA
J: TRBJ2-7

CDR3: CSVEDRSKGRRTDTQYF
V: TRBV29-1
size: NA
J: TRBJ2-3

CDR3: CATSDDGRDRGEQFF
V: TRBV24-1
size: NA
J: TRBJ2-1

CDR3: CASSQGPGPNPGEKLFF
V: TRBV4-1
size: NA
J: TRBJ1-4

CDR3: CASSLASTGSYEQYF
V: TRBV7-6
size: NA
J: TRBJ2-7

CDR3: CASSKEPRGDEQFF
V: TRBV7-2
size: NA
J: TRBJ2-1

CDR3: CASLSIGRDTDTQYF
V: TRBV2
size: NA
J: TRBJ2-3

CDR3: CASSTEVVTSSYEQYF
V: TRBV5-5
size: few
J: TRBJ2-7

CDR3: CAWSEGTSGVKNIQYF
V: TRBV30
size: NA
J: TRBJ2-4

CDR3: CASSKTGTGGGTEAFF
V: TRBV5-4
size: few
J: TRBJ1-1

CDR3: CSASIASGTQFF
V: TRBV20-1
size: NA
J: TRBJ2-1

CDR3: CASTSGRAYEQFF
V: TRBV6-5
size: NA
J: TRBJ2-1

CDR3: CASSTGTSSTDTQYF
V: TRBV7-3
size: few
J: TRBJ2-3

CDR3: CASSIGQLHQETQYF
V: TRBV18
size: NA
J: TRBJ2-5

CDR3: CASSLEAGGDEKLFF
V: TRBV11-2
size: NA
J: TRBJ1-4

CDR3: CASTAWTGSISYNSPLHF
V: TRBV2
size: NA
J: TRBJ1-6

CDR3: CASSFQGTGQPQHF
V: TRBV28
size: NA
J: TRBJ1-5

CDR3: CASSELQATEAFF
V: TRBV25-1
size: NA
J: TRBJ1-1

CDR3: CASSLAAGAGELFF
V: TRBV7-9
size: once
J: TRBJ2-2

CDR3: CASSLLDGSAYNEQFF
V: TRBV7-8
size: once
J: TRBJ2-1

CDR3: CASSYRGNEQFF
V: TRBV6-5
size: NA
J: TRBJ2-1

CDR3: CASGTISDTQYF
V: TRBV6-5
size: NA
J: TRBJ2-3

CDR3: CASSQDWRGGQGGGEQYF
V: TRBV4-1
size: NA
J: TRBJ2-7

CDR3: CAGSLTGGLEETQYF
V: TRBV13
size: NA
J: TRBJ2-5

CDR3: CSASPRDRASGELFF
V: TRBV20-1
size: NA
J: TRBJ2-2

CDR3: CASSTTGEQFF
V: TRBV19
size: NA
J: TRBJ2-1

CDR3: CASSLSPGQGYTF
V: TRBV7-2
size: NA
J: TRBJ1-2